The 2 T cell receptor beta chains presented below share a single source sample, sequenced in a study of glioma-infiltrating T cells after dendritic cell vaccination. Documented time point: after dendritic cell vaccination, including at tumor progression/relapse. The assay was immunoSEQ multiplex PCR, and TCRdb's table has in-frame clones only and misses some. The table shows 98,000 or so clones, with around 80% occurring only once. This sample comprised blood, obtained after dendritic cell vaccination. These receptors originate from a human donor with glioblastoma.

In DNA form, the CDR3 reads TGTGCCAGCAAGAAACTAGCGGGAGTGGGGGGTGAGCAGTTCTTC. Amino acids: CASKKLAGVGGEQFF. The rearrangement joins TRBV6-5 to TRBJ2-1; TRBD2 matches 11 bases. The CDR3 has 15 residues. V was pared by 7 bases and J by 9 bases, with 11 bases of the junction left unmatched. The germline CDR1 and CDR2 sequences are MNHEY and SVGAGI.

The CDR3 sequence is CASRAQGGSYGYTF. The CDR3 DNA is TGTGCCAGCAGAGCACAGGGCGGGTCCTATGGCTACACCTTC. The chain links TRBV2 to TRBJ1-2, with D possibly TRBD1 on 6 matching bases. The CDR3 totals 14 residues. Trimming left V 6 bases short and J 4 bases short, with 15 bases between. Germline assignment: CDR1 SNHLY and CDR2 FYNNEI.